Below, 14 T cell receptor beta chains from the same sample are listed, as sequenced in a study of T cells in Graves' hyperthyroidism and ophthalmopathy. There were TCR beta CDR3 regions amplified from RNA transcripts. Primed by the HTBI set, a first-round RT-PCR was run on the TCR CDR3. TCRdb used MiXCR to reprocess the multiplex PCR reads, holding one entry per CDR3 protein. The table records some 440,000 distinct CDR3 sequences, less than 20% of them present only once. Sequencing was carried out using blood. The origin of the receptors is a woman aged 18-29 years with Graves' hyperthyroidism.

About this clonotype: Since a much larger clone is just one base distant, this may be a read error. This CDR3 reads CASSEDRGPNTEAFF. Written as DNA, the CDR3 is TGTGCCAGCAGTGAGGACAGGGGGCCGAACACTGAAGCTTTCTTT. The rearrangement links TRBV28 to TRBJ1-1; TRBD1 matches at 11 bases. Germline V gene data show CDR1 as MDHEN and CDR2 as SYDVKM. This CDR3 comprises 15 residues. V was pared by 5 bases and J by 1 base, with 3 bases of the junction left unmatched.

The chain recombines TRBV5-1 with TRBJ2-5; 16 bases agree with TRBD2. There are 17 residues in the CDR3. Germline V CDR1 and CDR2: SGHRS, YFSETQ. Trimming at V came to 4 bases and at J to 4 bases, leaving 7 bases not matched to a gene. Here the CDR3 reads CASSRGLAGGPRETQYF. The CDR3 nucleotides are TGCGCCAGCAGCCGGGGACTAGCGGGGGGGCCCCGAGAGACCCAGTACTTC.

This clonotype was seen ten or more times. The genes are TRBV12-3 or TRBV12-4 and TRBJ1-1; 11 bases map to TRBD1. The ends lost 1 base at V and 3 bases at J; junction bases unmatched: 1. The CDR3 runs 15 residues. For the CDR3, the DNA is TGTGCCAGCAGTTTAGAGGGACAGGGGGACACTGAAGCTTTCTTT. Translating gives CASSLEGQGDTEAFF.

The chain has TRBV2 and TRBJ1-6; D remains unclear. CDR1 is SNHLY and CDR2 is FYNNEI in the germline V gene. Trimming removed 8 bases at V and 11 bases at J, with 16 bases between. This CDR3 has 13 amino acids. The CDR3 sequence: CASCVVENPPLHF. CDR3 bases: TGTGCCAGCTGCGTCGTGGAAAATCCACCCCTCCACTTT.

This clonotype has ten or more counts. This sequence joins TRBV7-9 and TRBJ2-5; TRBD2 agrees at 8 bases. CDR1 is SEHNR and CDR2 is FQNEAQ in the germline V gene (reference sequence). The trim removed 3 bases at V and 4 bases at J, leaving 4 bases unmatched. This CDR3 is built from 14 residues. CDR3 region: CASSFGLAPETQYF. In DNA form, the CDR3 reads TGTGCCAGCAGCTTCGGACTAGCCCCAGAGACCCAGTACTTC.

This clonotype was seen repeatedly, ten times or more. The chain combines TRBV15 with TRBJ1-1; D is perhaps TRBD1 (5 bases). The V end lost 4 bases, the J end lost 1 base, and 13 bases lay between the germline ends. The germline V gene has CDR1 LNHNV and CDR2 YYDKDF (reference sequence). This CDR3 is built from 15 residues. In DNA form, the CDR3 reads TGTGCCACCAGCAAAGAGGGGTTTTCGAACACTGAAGCTTTCTTT. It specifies CATSKEGFSNTEAFF.

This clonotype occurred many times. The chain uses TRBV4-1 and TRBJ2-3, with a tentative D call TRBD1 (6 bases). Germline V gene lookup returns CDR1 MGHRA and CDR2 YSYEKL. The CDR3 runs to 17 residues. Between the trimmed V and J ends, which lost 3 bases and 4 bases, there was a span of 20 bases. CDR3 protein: CASSHWGRTSRPDTQYF. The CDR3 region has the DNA TGCGCCAGCAGCCATTGGGGGCGGACATCCCGTCCAGATACGCAGTATTTT.

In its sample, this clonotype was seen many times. CDR3: CSAPGTGGGEQYF. DNA for the CDR3: TGCAGTGCTCCCGGGACAGGGGGCGGCGAGCAGTACTTC. The V call is TRBV20-1, the J call TRBJ2-7, with TRBD1 matching 12 bases. J was trimmed by 6 bases and V by 5 bases; bases with no gene match: 5. Germline CDR1 is DFQATT and CDR2 is SNEGSKA (reference sequence). CDR3 length: 13 residues.

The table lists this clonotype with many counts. CDR3 coding DNA: TGTGCCAGCAGTGAAATAGGACAGAGGTCCCGCGAGCAGTACTTC. Its translation: CASSEIGQRSREQYF. V usage is TRBV6-1 and J usage is TRBJ2-7, with D perhaps matching TRBD1 (6 bases). There are 15 residues in the CDR3. The V end lost 2 bases, the J end lost 6 bases, and 17 bases lay between the germline ends. The germline CDR1 and CDR2 sequences are MNHNS and SASEGT.

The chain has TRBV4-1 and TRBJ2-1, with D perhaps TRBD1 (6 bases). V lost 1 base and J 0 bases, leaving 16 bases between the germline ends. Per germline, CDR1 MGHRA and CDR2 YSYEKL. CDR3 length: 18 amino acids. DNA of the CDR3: TGCGCCAGCAGCCAAGCGGGATTGACAGGTAGCTCCTACAATGAGCAGTTCTTC. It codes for CASSQAGLTGSSYNEQFF.

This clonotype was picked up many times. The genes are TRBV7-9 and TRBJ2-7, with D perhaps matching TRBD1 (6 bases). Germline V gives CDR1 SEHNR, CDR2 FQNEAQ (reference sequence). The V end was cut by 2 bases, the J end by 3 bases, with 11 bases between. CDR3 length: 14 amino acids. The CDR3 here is CASSLQGPYYEQYF. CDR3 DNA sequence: TGTGCCAGCAGCTTACAGGGGCCCTACTACGAGCAGTACTTC.

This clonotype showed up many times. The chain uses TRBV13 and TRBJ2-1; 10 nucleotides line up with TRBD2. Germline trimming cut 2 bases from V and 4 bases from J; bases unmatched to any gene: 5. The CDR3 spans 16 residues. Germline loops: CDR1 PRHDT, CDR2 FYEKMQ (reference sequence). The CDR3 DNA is TGTGCCAGCAGCTTACTTCAACTAGCGGGATACAATGAGCAGTTCTTC. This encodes CASSLLQLAGYNEQFF.

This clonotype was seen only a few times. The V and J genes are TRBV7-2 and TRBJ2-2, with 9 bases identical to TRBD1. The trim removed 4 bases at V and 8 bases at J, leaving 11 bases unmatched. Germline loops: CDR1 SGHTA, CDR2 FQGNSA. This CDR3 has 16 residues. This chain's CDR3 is CASSSLTGGVGGELFF. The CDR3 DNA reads TGTGCCAGCAGCTCCCTAACAGGGGGCGTTGGAGGGGAGCTGTTTTTT.

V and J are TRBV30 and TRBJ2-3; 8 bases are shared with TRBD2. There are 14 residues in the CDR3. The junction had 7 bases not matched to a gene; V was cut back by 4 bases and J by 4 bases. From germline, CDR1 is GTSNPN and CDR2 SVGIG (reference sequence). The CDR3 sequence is CAWTRTSSPDTQYF. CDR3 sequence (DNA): TGTGCCTGGACCCGGACTAGCTCCCCAGATACGCAGTATTTT.